The following is a T cell receptor (beta chain) sequence with its context. Its antigen is unknown. These data are taken from a study of PD-1 blockade in classical Hodgkin lymphoma. Regarding the study as a whole: Healthy donors were reported to have higher baseline TCR diversity than newly diagnosed patients.

The data were produced by immunoSEQ multiplex PCR, yet TCRdb's version contains in-frame clones alone and is incomplete. The sample includes tens of thousands of clones, 71% seen only once; the top ten take 15% to 20%. Autologous stem cell transplantation was followed by relapse in every patient, and brentuximab vedotin exposure varied. The germline V and J ends were trimmed by 1 base and 4 bases, with 16 bases remaining between them. Germline V gene sequence: CDR1 MGHRA, CDR2 YSYEKL. This CDR3 has 17 residues. The chain employs TRBV4-1 and TRBJ2-2, with D unclear. The clonotype was recovered from a human donor with classical Hodgkin lymphoma. The sample in question was peripheral blood mononuclear cells (PBMCs), obtained at baseline. The CDR3 DNA sequence: TGCGCCAGCAGCCAAGTTGACATGGGATTTACCACCGGGGAGCTGTTTTTT. This sequence encodes CASSQVDMGFTTGELFF.